This entry lists 14 T cell receptor beta chains sequenced from one sample in a study of CD8+ T cells in alopecia areata. Treatment reported: oral pan-JAK inhibitor, 5-10 mg twice daily. RNA, once extracted, was reverse transcribed into cDNA for use as the sequencing template. The assay was immunoSEQ multiplex PCR, and TCRdb's table has in-frame clones only and misses some. Of about 94,000 clones listed, around 70% are singletons. The input for sequencing was CD8+ T cells sorted from blood, taken between weeks 43 and 45, from a patient treated with tofacitinib. The receptors were sampled from a human donor with alopecia areata.

This rearrangement joins TRBV19 to TRBJ2-1; 8 bases align to TRBD2. The junction had 7 bases not matched to a gene; V was cut back by 6 bases and J by 9 bases. Germline CDR1 is LNHDA and CDR2 is SQIVND (reference sequence). The CDR3 has 13 residues. This CDR3 reads CASRAGLGGEQFF. For the CDR3, the DNA is TGTGCCAGTAGGGCGGGACTAGGGGGTGAGCAGTTCTTC.

J is TRBJ1-2 and V is TRBV29-1; D unclear. Germline CDR1 SQVTM, CDR2 ANQGSEA. The CDR3 sequence is 11 residues long. The ends were cut back, 4 bases at V and 3 bases at J, with 6 bases in the middle. The CDR3 here is CSVATDYGYTF. The CDR3 DNA reads as TGCAGCGTTGCGACTGACTATGGCTACACCTTC.

The V gene is TRBV13, the J gene TRBJ2-7, with 7 bases fitting TRBD1. Germline V gives CDR1 PRHDT, CDR2 FYEKMQ (reference sequence). The J segment lost 6 bases and the V segment lost 7 bases, leaving 12 bases of the junction unmatched. This CDR3 spans 14 amino acids. CDR3 sequence reads: CASTQTGSSPEQYF. CDR3 DNA sequence: TGTGCCAGCACCCAGACAGGGAGTTCTCCCGAGCAGTACTTC. Filled out from reference TRBV13 and TRBJ2-7, the complete variable domain reads AAGVIQSPRHLIKEKRETATLKCYPIPRHDTVYWYQQGPGQDPQFLISFYEKMQSDKGSIPDRFSAQQFSDYHSELNMSSLELGDSALYFCASTQTGSSPEQYFGPGTRLTVT.

About this clone itself: The same CDR3 is also encoded by other DNA sequences in this sample. The chain uses TRBV4-3 and TRBJ1-1; 10 nucleotides align to TRBD1. The ends lost 0 bases at V and 4 bases at J; junction bases unmatched: 2. Germline CDR1 and CDR2: LGHNA and YSLEER. The CDR3 runs to 15 residues. CDR3 sequence: CASSQDRTGGTEAFF. The CDR3 DNA sequence: TGCGCCAGCAGCCAAGATCGGACAGGGGGCACTGAAGCTTTCTTT.

This clone showed up just once. V usage is TRBV27 and J usage is TRBJ1-1; D gene uncertain. The CDR3 has 14 residues. Deletions cut 2 bases from V and 7 bases from J, with 14 bases between. Looked up from germline, CDR1 is MNHEY and CDR2 is SMNVEV (reference sequence). CDR3 nucleotide sequence: TGTGCCAGCAGTTTAGATGGGGTTGGACGTGAAGCTTTCTTT. It yields the protein CASSLDGVGREAFF.

The genes are TRBV11-3 and TRBJ2-7; D is undetermined. Germline assignment: CDR1 SGHNT and CDR2 YENEEA. Trimming took off 2 bases at V and 2 bases at J, with 4 bases between the two ends. The CDR3 is 12 residues long. CDR3 protein: CASSLHTYEQYF. In DNA, the CDR3 is TGTGCCAGCAGCTTACACACCTACGAGCAGTACTTC.

This sequence joins TRBV19 and TRBJ2-6; 8 nucleotides match TRBD1. The CDR3 consists of 18 residues. V shed 5 bases and J 0 bases; nucleotides not matched to a gene: 9. Germline lookup yields CDR1 LNHDA and CDR2 SQIVND (reference sequence). CDR3 protein: CASSSLDRASSGANVLTF. For the CDR3, the DNA is TGTGCCAGTAGTTCTCTGGACAGGGCTAGCTCTGGGGCCAACGTCCTGACTTTC.

The gene calls are TRBV21-1 and TRBJ2-1; the table's D call TRBD2 went unverified against the DNA. TRBV21-1 is termed a pseudogene. This CDR3 is 16 amino acids long. The CDR3 region has the DNA TGTGCCAGCAGCAAAGCGCTCGCGGGGGGTGACAATGAGCAGTTCTTC. Translation gives CASSKALAGGDNEQFF.

The chain joins TRBV6-5 to TRBJ2-3; possible D gene TRBD1, 5 bases. CDR3 length equals 15 residues. Looked up from germline, CDR1 is MNHEY and CDR2 is SVGAGI. V lost 5 bases and J 0 bases, leaving 12 bases between the germline ends. CDR3 coding DNA: TGTGCCAGCAGTCCCGACAGACCAAGCACAGATACGCAGTATTTT. Encoded protein: CASSPDRPSTDTQYF.

The CDR3 protein is CASSSYRDTEAFF. CDR3 coding DNA: TGTGCCAGCAGCAGTTACAGGGATACTGAAGCTTTCTTT. The J gene is TRBJ1-1, the V gene TRBV7-6, with TRBD1 as a possible D gene (6 bases). The length of the CDR3 is 13 residues. V dropped 5 bases and J dropped 5 bases, with 12 bases sitting between them. Germline V gene lookup returns CDR1 SGHVS and CDR2 FNYEAQ.

The chain recombines TRBV10-2 with TRBJ2-2; no firm D call. Trimming pared 6 bases from V and 4 bases from J, leaving 6 bases between. This CDR3 region has 12 residues. CDR1 WSHSY and CDR2 SAAADI come from the germline V gene. The CDR3 DNA follows: TGCGCCAGCAGCACCCCCACCGGGGAGCTGTTTTTT. This gives the protein CASSTPTGELFF.

The V and J genes are TRBV29-1 and TRBJ2-1; D call uncertain. The CDR3 loop spans 11 amino acids. V was clipped by 2 bases and J by 7 bases, with 6 bases between them. Germline V gene sequence: CDR1 SQVTM, CDR2 ANQGSEA. As DNA, the CDR3 is TGCAGCGTTGAACTCAGGAATGAGCAGTTCTTC. Translating gives CSVELRNEQFF.

This clone was recorded a few times. The V and J genes are TRBV7-9 and TRBJ2-3, with no clear D. The CDR3 consists of 13 residues. Germline loops: CDR1 SEHNR, CDR2 FQNEAQ (reference sequence). V was trimmed by 3 bases and J by 0 bases, leaving 4 bases between them. CDR3 bases: TGTGCCAGCAGCTTGGACAGCACAGATACGCAGTATTTT. As protein: CASSLDSTDTQYF.

This clone has just a few counts. The chain couples TRBV6-6 to TRBJ1-2; tentative D call: TRBD1 (5 bases). CDR1 MNHNY and CDR2 SVGAGI come from the germline V gene (reference sequence). Trimming cost V 9 bases and J 2 bases, with 16 bases left between them. This CDR3 is 14 amino acids long. The CDR3 coding sequence is TGTGCCAGTACTCCTAGGGGAGTGAACTATGGCTACACCTTC. It yields the protein CASTPRGVNYGYTF.